Given below is one T cell receptor (beta chain) in context. Its antigen is still unknown. The assay was immunoSEQ multiplex PCR, and TCRdb's table has in-frame clones only and misses some. The sample lists some 100,000 clones, roughly nine tenths seen once, with 16% in the top ten. This entry belongs to a study of T cell responses to AZD1222 COVID-19 vaccine. General study results and limits: Nearly half of spike-specific TCRs reportedly target unmutated variant regions.

The germline gives CDR1 PRHDT, CDR2 FYEKMQ (reference sequence). With 3 bases clipped from V and 5 bases from J, the junction kept 12 bases outside the gene matches. CDR3 length: 16 residues. The receptor was isolated from an adult in good health. The chain is built from TRBV13 and TRBJ2-7; 8 nucleotides line up with TRBD2. The specimen was peripheral blood, collected on day 0 of AZD1222 vaccination. As DNA, the CDR3 is TGTGCCAGCAGCTTGAGGGTAGCGGGATCCCACGACGAGCAGTACTTC. This sequence encodes CASSLRVAGSHDEQYF.